This entry lists 12 T cell receptor beta chains sequenced from one sample in a study of monozygotic twins with inflammatory bowel disease. TCRdb reprocessed the 5' RACE reads, keeping one entry per CDR3 protein, no DNA. The repertoire table contains 300,000 to 400,000 distinct CDR3 sequences. Sequencing was performed on blood. These receptors were taken from a human donor with ulcerative colitis or Crohn's disease, or a healthy co-twin of an affected twin (not recorded which).

The chain employs TRBV12-3 or TRBV12-4 and TRBJ1-1. The CDR3 has 12 amino acids. The CDR3 sequence: CASSLSYTEAFF.

The chain recombines TRBV11-2 with TRBJ2-3; TCRdb designates TRBD1, a call that cannot be tested without DNA. Germline V gene sequence: CDR1 SGHAT, CDR2 FQNNGV. This CDR3 is built from 14 residues. CDR3 amino acids: CASSLGRESDTQYF.

The chain couples TRBV12-3 or TRBV12-4 to TRBJ1-4; TCRdb reports TRBD1, a call that lacks DNA to check it against. The CDR3 is 14 amino acids. The chain's CDR3 is CASSLPRGGEKLFF.

The rearrangement links TRBV5-5 to TRBJ1-2; TCRdb gives TRBD1 as the D gene, but with no DNA this cannot be confirmed. CDR1 SGHKS and CDR2 YYEKEE come from the germline V gene (reference sequence). The CDR3 is 14 amino acids. The CDR3 spells CASSLQQGNYGYTF.

The chain uses TRBV6-2 or TRBV6-3 and TRBJ2-1; TCRdb picks TRBD1, but there is no DNA to check that call. CDR3 length: 13 residues. Germline values: CDR1 MNHEY, CDR2 SVGEGT. The CDR3 reads CASSRTGDGEQFF.

The chain carries TRBV6-6 and TRBJ2-7; TCRdb reports TRBD1, a call that lacks DNA to check it against. The length of the CDR3 is 14 residues. The germline CDR1 and CDR2 sequences are MNHNY and SVGAGI (reference sequence). The CDR3 protein is CASSYSNRGLEQYF.

The chain has TRBV5-1 and TRBJ2-1; TCRdb designates TRBD1, a call that cannot be tested without DNA. CDR1 and CDR2 from the germline V gene are SGHRS and YFSETQ. This CDR3 comprises 16 residues. CDR3: CASSSQTTGRNNEQFF.

V is TRBV19 and J is TRBJ2-1; the TCRdb call, TRBD2, lacks DNA for checking. This CDR3 has 19 residues. The V gene's germline CDR1 is LNHDA and CDR2 SQIVND (reference sequence). CDR3 loop: CASSRGTSGGHLSYNEQFF.

The rearrangement joins TRBV12-3 or TRBV12-4 to TRBJ2-7. This CDR3 comprises 14 residues. Here the CDR3 reads CASSSYGFRYEQYF.

V usage is TRBV27 and J usage is TRBJ2-3; the D call of TRBD1 rests on TCRdb alone, since no DNA is present to check it. Germline V lookup: CDR1 MNHEY, CDR2 SMNVEV (reference sequence). The CDR3 runs to 15 residues. CDR3 region: CASSYGTATLDTQYF.

The chain joins TRBV20-1 to TRBJ1-5. Germline values: CDR1 DFQATT, CDR2 SNEGSKA (reference sequence). This CDR3 comprises 13 residues. CDR3 residues: CSAREGSNQPQHF.

V and J are TRBV18 and TRBJ2-1; TCRdb proposes TRBD2, but this gene call is untestable without DNA. The CDR3 runs to 15 residues. The germline V gene encodes CDR1 KGHSH and CDR2 LQKENI. The chain's CDR3 is CASSPGIAGGYEQFF.